This passage covers 5 T cell receptor beta chains from one sample sequenced in a study of blood T cell repertoires in COVID-19. Method: immunoSEQ multiplex PCR; TCRdb's copy keeps in-frame clones and lacks some. The top ten hold approximately 12% of the sample, which has 250,000 to 300,000 clones, about 90% seen once. Sequenced material: peripheral blood. Every receptor here comes from a woman in her 30s with COVID-19, enrolled during active disease.

The rearrangement links TRBV24-1 to TRBJ1-1; a weak D match, TRBD1 (5 bases). The germline V and J ends were trimmed by 3 bases and 5 bases, with 15 bases remaining between them. In germline, CDR1 is KGHDR, CDR2 SFDVKD. The CDR3 totals 15 residues. The DNA for the CDR3 is TGTGCCACCAGTGATATGGGACGGGAGGGGACTGAAGCTTTCTTT. It specifies CATSDMGREGTEAFF.

This clone came up once. This chain links TRBV5-5 with TRBJ2-5; TRBD2 matches 7 bases. CDR3 length: 15 residues. Germline V gene sequence: CDR1 SGHKS, CDR2 YYEKEE (reference sequence). V lost 0 bases to trimming and J lost 4 bases; unmatched junction nucleotides: 6. The DNA of the CDR3 is TGTGCCAGCAGCTTGGTACGAGGGGAGGGAGAGACCCAGTACTTC. Protein sequence: CASSLVRGEGETQYF.

The chain uses TRBV24-1 and TRBJ2-1; possibly TRBD2 for D (6 bases). Trimming shortened V by 5 bases and J by 6 bases, and 16 bases separated the two germline ends. The CDR3 has 15 amino acids. Germline values: CDR1 KGHDR, CDR2 SFDVKD. The CDR3 nucleotides read TGTGCCACCAGTGGCCGGGAGAGATTTTCCAATGAGCAGTTCTTC. Translation gives CATSGRERFSNEQFF.

The CDR3 reads CASSQVQGNSNQPQHF. CDR3 nucleotide sequence: TGTGCCAGCAGCCAAGTCCAGGGGAATAGCAATCAGCCCCAGCATTTT. The chain joins TRBV4-2 to TRBJ1-5, with D possibly TRBD1 on 6 matching bases. The V end was cut by 1 base, the J end by 0 bases, with 10 bases between. Looked up from germline, CDR1 is LGHNA and CDR2 is YNFKEQ. The CDR3 has 16 amino acids.

V and J are TRBV28 and TRBJ1-2; D remains ambiguous. Trimming shortened V by 4 bases and J by 7 bases, and 10 bases separated the two germline ends. Germline V gene lookup returns CDR1 MDHEN and CDR2 SYDVKM. The CDR3 spans 12 residues. CDR3 DNA: TGTGCCAGCAGTTCCCCCCGTCGTGGCTACACCTTC. Residues: CASSSPRRGYTF.